Described below is a single TCR beta chain sequence and its context. The target of this receptor is not known. No clone much larger than this one lies a single base away; base qualities are absent. For sequencing of the TCRbeta CDR3 region, genomic DNA was extracted from the sorted cells. TCRbeta CDR3 regions were sequenced using the immunoSEQ Assay. In TCRdb, the immuneACCESS table is reduced to in-frame sequences with V and J assigned. These tables do not hold every clone; where another copy was compared, an unresolved V gene accounts for under half, and the others remain unexplained. The sample yields approximately 70,000 clones; roughly 89% were counted once. Roughly 8.2% of the sample belongs to the ten largest clones. V loses 5 bases of germline sequence and J loses 3 bases, and the interval between the two ends is 18 bases. Per the germline V gene, SGHTA is the CDR1 and FQGNSA is the CDR2. Including cysteine and phenylalanine, the CDR3 has 16 amino acids. Here the CDR3 DNA is all that survives: 48 bases in frame from base 1.

The data stem from a study of OX40 agonist ivuxolimab in advanced cancers. For the wider study: Ivuxolimab was an agonistic, fully human IgG2 monoclonal antibody directed against OX40 (CD134), a costimulatory receptor. Partial responses occurred in three dose-escalation patients, of whom one had hepatocellular carcinoma and two had cutaneous melanoma. Of the roughly 51 dose-escalation patients, hepatocellular carcinoma was present in around 19, melanoma in around 15, renal cell carcinoma in 9 and head and neck cancer in 9. In the dose-escalation cohort, 70% to 85% of patients were male, and the mean age was around 65 years with a range of roughly 20 to 85. Patients were allowed to have had prior anti-PD-1, anti-PD-L1 or anti-CTLA-4 therapy, and around 37% of the dose-escalation patients had previously received checkpoint inhibitors. Intravenous ivuxolimab was administered to patients every 2 weeks at six dose levels: 0.01, 0.1, 0.3, 1.5, 3 and 10 mg/kg. The paper reports the monotherapy dose-escalation portion (N of about 50 patients) of the phase I ivuxolimab trial. Peripheral TCRbeta sequencing was intended to test whether TCR sequence diversity was altered and clonal T-cell expansion was caused by ivuxolimab. What the authors observed across the whole study: After ivuxolimab, expanded clones were on average more numerous among CD8+ T cells than among CD4+ T cells. Which antigens the clonally expanded peripheral T cells were specific for was not determined. At doses from 0.1 to 3.0 mg/kg, clonal expansion was seen in both CD4+ and CD8+ blood T cells between baseline and week 6. Low levels of normalized T-cell clonal expansion were also shown by some nonresponding patients. In the 0.1-3.0 mg/kg groups, partial responders had among the lowest normalized peripheral clonal expansion, particularly in CD8+ T cells.

Patients with autoimmune disease history or receiving systemic immunosuppression were excluded from the trial. Peripheral blood for TCR sequencing was drawn from every dose cohort at baseline, at cycle 4 day 1 and at cycle 7 day 1. The samples were taken from a phase I, first-in-human, multicenter, open-label dose-escalation trial of ivuxolimab. Adults with locally advanced or metastatic head and neck squamous cell, hepatocellular, melanoma or renal cell carcinoma were enrolled in the trial. Before TCR sequencing, CD4+ T cells and CD8+ T cells from peripheral blood were sorted into separate populations.

The sequenced sample was CD4+ or CD8+ T cells sorted from blood, obtained in a trial of the OX40 agonist ivuxolimab. This TCR was recovered from an adult with an advanced solid tumor such as melanoma, head and neck, liver or kidney cancer. The chain employs TRBV7-2 and TRBJ2-3; the D gene lacks a confident call. The DNA sequence reads TGTGCCAGCAGCCGCCGGTATGCGGCTAGTACAGATACGCAGTATTTT. Translated, it gives CASSRRYAASTDTQYF.